This TCR beta chain emerged from a study of cytomegalovirus exposure and HLA in healthy donors. Primers: 60 Vbeta forward and 13 Jbeta reverse. Method: immunoSEQ multiplex PCR; TCRdb's copy keeps in-frame clones and lacks some. Found here are some 70,000 clones, approximately 70% of them singletons; the top ten hold 14%. Germline V lookup: CDR1 SGHRS, CDR2 YFSETQ. The V segment lost 2 bases and the J segment 2 bases; nucleotides outside the gene matches: 6. The CDR3 totals 16 residues. The material sequenced was PBMCs. The sequence derives from a male donor in good health and CMV-seropositive. V usage is TRBV5-1 and J usage is TRBJ2-1; 8 positions match TRBD2. This CDR3 is CASSLDIAGTYNEQFF. The CDR3 DNA follows: TGCGCCAGCAGCTTAGACATAGCGGGAACCTACAATGAGCAGTTCTTC.